A single sample gave rise to the 15 T cell receptor beta chains below, sequenced in a study of T cells in Graves' hyperthyroidism and ophthalmopathy. RNA transcripts gave rise to amplified TCR beta CDR3 regions. With the HTBI primer set, the TCR CDR3 went through a first round of RT-PCR. A single record per CDR3 protein comes from TCRdb applying MiXCR to the multiplex PCR reads. The sample lists about 250,000 distinct CDR3 sequences, about 20% seen once, with roughly 60% in the top ten. Input material: blood. Receptors were obtained from a man aged 30 to 39 with Graves' ophthalmopathy.

The chain recombines TRBV6-5 with TRBJ1-5; no definite D call. The germline V and J ends were trimmed by 2 bases and 0 bases, with 8 bases remaining between them. CDR3 length: 15 amino acids. Germline V CDR1 and CDR2: MNHEY, SVGAGI. This chain's CDR3 is CASSYKRDSNQPQHF. For the CDR3, the DNA is TGTGCCAGCAGTTACAAGCGTGATAGCAATCAGCCCCAGCATTTT.

This clonotype was counted a few times. The chain uses TRBV24-1 and TRBJ2-5; TRBD1 matches 9 bases. Trimming took 3 bases from V and 7 from J; bases not matched to a gene: 5. The CDR3 runs to 14 residues. Looked up from germline, CDR1 is KGHDR and CDR2 is SFDVKD. As DNA, the CDR3 is TGTGCCACCAGTGATCCGGGACAGGGAGCGACCCAGTACTTC. The encoded protein is CATSDPGQGATQYF.

This clonotype was counted between two and nine times. V gene TRBV24-1 combines with J gene TRBJ2-1, with 9 positions matching TRBD1. The CDR3 is 17 amino acids. Germline CDR1 reads KGHDR; CDR2 reads SFDVKD. Trimming at V came to 4 bases and at J to 1 base, leaving 7 bases not matched to a gene. CDR3 amino acids: CATSDPGTGSSYNEQFF. The CDR3 coding sequence is TGTGCCACCAGTGACCCCGGGACAGGGAGTTCCTACAATGAGCAGTTCTTC.

This clonotype turned up a few times. The chain uses TRBV6-1 and TRBJ2-7; no firm D call. Trimming stripped 4 bases from V and 4 bases from J, with 17 bases between. The CDR3 is made up of 15 amino acids. Germline V gives CDR1 MNHNS, CDR2 SASEGT. CDR3 region: CASSAYGNNLYEQYF. DNA for the CDR3: TGTGCCAGCAGTGCCTATGGGAATAACCTATACGAGCAGTACTTC.

At least ten counts were recorded for this clonotype. This rearrangement joins TRBV12-3 or TRBV12-4 to TRBJ1-2, with D possibly being TRBD1 (6 bases). Trimming stripped 0 bases from V and 0 bases from J, with 20 bases between. The CDR3 length is 19 residues. The CDR3 region has the DNA TGTGCCAGCAGTTTAGCTGGGGGCGCCGCCCTAAAAGCTAACTATGGCTACACCTTC. Translating gives CASSLAGGAALKANYGYTF.

V usage is TRBV20-1 and J usage is TRBJ2-7, with D possibly being TRBD1 (6 bases). The CDR3 loop spans 16 amino acids. The V gene's germline CDR1 is DFQATT and CDR2 SNEGSKA (reference sequence). V was shortened by 0 bases and J by 0 bases, with 15 bases between the two germline ends. The CDR3 here is CSARDQGGRNSYEQYF. For the CDR3, the DNA is TGCAGTGCTAGAGATCAAGGGGGTAGGAACTCCTACGAGCAGTACTTC.

The rearrangement joins TRBV5-1 to TRBJ2-2; possibly TRBD1 for D (6 bases). CDR1 SGHRS and CDR2 YFSETQ come from the germline V gene. The CDR3 consists of 14 residues. V was clipped by 2 bases and J by 7 bases, with 12 bases between them. In DNA form, the CDR3 reads TGCGCCAGCAGCTTCGACAGGTTATACGGGGAGCTGTTTTTT. Amino acid sequence: CASSFDRLYGELFF.

This clonotype occurred a few times. This chain connects TRBV7-3 to TRBJ2-3; 8 nucleotides agree with TRBD2. The CDR3 runs 15 residues. Germline V CDR1 and CDR2: SGHTA, FQGTGA. V shed 5 bases, J shed 0 bases, and the junction held 4 bases outside the gene matches. Here the CDR3 reads CASSATGGSTDTQYF. DNA of the CDR3: TGTGCCAGCAGCGCAACGGGAGGGAGCACAGATACGCAGTATTTT.

The CDR3 sequence: CASSSSGRPSYNEQFF. CDR3 sequence (DNA): TGTGCCAGCAGCTCAAGCGGGAGGCCCTCCTACAATGAGCAGTTCTTC. The genes are TRBV7-3 and TRBJ2-1; 9 positions agree with TRBD2. The CDR3 totals 16 residues. With 4 bases clipped from V and 0 bases from J, the junction kept 4 bases outside the gene matches. Germline V lookup: CDR1 SGHTA, CDR2 FQGTGA. Filled out from reference TRBV7-3 and TRBJ2-1, the complete variable domain reads GAGVSQTPSNKVTEKGKYVELRCDPISGHTALYWYRQSLGQGPEFLIYFQGTGAADDSGLPNDRFFAVRPEGSVSTLKIQRTERGDSAVYLCASSSSGRPSYNEQFFGPGTRLTVL.

This clonotype was found many times. The chain employs TRBV2 and TRBJ2-1; no reliable D call. The CDR3 is made up of 11 amino acids. Trimming cost V 2 bases and J 12 bases, with 8 bases left between them. Germline CDR1 SNHLY, CDR2 FYNNEI. The CDR3, as DNA: TGTGCCAGCAGTGAATTAGCTTCGCAGTTCTTC. This translates into CASSELASQFF.

The chain couples TRBV9 to TRBJ1-2; TRBD1 might be the D (6 bases). The CDR3 loop spans 17 amino acids. The germline V and J ends were trimmed by 4 bases and 0 bases, with 19 bases remaining between them. The germline CDR1 and CDR2 sequences are SGDLS and YYNGEE. In DNA form, the CDR3 reads TGTGCCAGCAGCCCGACCGGGGGCCCCATCCCTAACTATGGCTACACCTTC. This translates into CASSPTGGPIPNYGYTF.

V gene TRBV7-2 combines with J gene TRBJ2-4; TRBD1 matches 8 bases. The CDR3 is 17 amino acids. CDR1 is SGHTA and CDR2 is FQGNSA in the germline V gene. With 5 bases clipped from V and 5 bases from J, the junction kept 14 bases outside the gene matches. CDR3 DNA: TGTGCCAGCAGCCGCAGGGGGCAGACGACCACAGAAAACATTCAGTACTTC. This sequence encodes CASSRRGQTTTENIQYF.

This clonotype was found a few times. The V call is TRBV12-3 or TRBV12-4, the J call TRBJ2-2, with 9 nucleotides matching TRBD2. After removal of 6 bases from V and 3 bases from J, the junction contained 11 bases not matched to a gene. The CDR3 sequence is 17 residues long. In DNA form, the CDR3 reads TGTGCCAGCAGATCCCTTCTAGCGGGAAGGGACACCGGGGAGCTGTTTTTT. Translated, it gives CASRSLLAGRDTGELFF.

The rearrangement uses TRBV20-1 and TRBJ2-3; D is perhaps TRBD2 (6 bases). The CDR3 totals 15 residues. Per germline, CDR1 DFQATT and CDR2 SNEGSKA (reference sequence). The germline V and J ends were trimmed by 6 bases and 1 base, with 17 bases remaining between them. The CDR3 DNA reads as TGCAGTGCGAGAAGACTAGACTACCGCACAGATACGCAGTATTTT. Residues: CSARRLDYRTDTQYF.

V is TRBV4-1 and J is TRBJ1-4; the D is unclear. Per germline, CDR1 MGHRA and CDR2 YSYEKL. Trimming shortened V by 8 bases and J by 4 bases, and 14 bases separated the two germline ends. The CDR3 runs to 14 residues. CDR3 DNA: TGCGCCAGCCGCATTCAGCCGAGTAATGAAAAACTGTTTTTT. This encodes CASRIQPSNEKLFF.